One TCR beta chain is described in this entry. The target antigen is unknown. It was cDNA, reverse transcribed from extracted RNA, that served as the sequencing template. Only in-frame clones appear in the TCRdb table, and some are missing; sequencing was by immunoSEQ multiplex PCR. The sample gives 90,000 to 120,000 clones, approximately 60% of which show up once; 20% to 25% is in the top ten. This record comes from a study of CD8+ T cells in alopecia areata. Whole-study findings and limits: Resident alphabeta T-cell populations of normal skin are likewise subject to sequencing in scalp samples. Lesional scalp, especially alopecia totalis/universalis, showed higher clonality than normal scalp.

PBMCs were stained for CD3, CD4 and CD8, and CD4+ and CD8+ T cells were sorted. V trimming: 2 bases; J trimming: 3 bases; junction bases outside the gene matches: 2. Germline CDR1 reads SEHNR; CDR2 reads FQNEAQ (reference sequence). The CDR3 has 14 residues. The chain recombines TRBV7-9 with TRBJ2-3; TRBD1 aligns across 7 bases. Sequenced input: CD8+ T cells sorted from blood. This TCR was sampled from a human donor in good health. The CDR3 DNA reads TGTGCCAGCAGCTTACGACAGGGAACAGATACGCAGTATTTT. It is translated as CASSLRQGTDTQYF.